These T cell receptor beta chains were read from a single sample in a study of T cell responses to AZD1222 COVID-19 vaccine. Here immunoSEQ multiplex PCR was the method, and the copy in TCRdb shows in-frame clones only, minus some. The sample includes roughly 140,000 clones, 75% to 90% of them seen just once. Sequenced material: peripheral blood, taken 28 days after the second AZD1222 dose. Source of these receptors: an adult who received the AZD1222 COVID-19 vaccine. The CDR3 runs from the conserved cysteine through the conserved F or W. Each record gives: D gene, V gene, J gene, clone size, CDR3 protein, CDR3 DNA. D genes are given only for firm matches. Clone sizes are given selectively: once, few, many, or a class where the clone is expanded.

>TRBD1|TRBV28|TRBJ1-4|-
CASSLYAGQPTNEKLFF
TGTGCCAGCAGTTTATACGCGGGACAGCCAACTAATGAAAAACTGTTTTTT
>TRBD1|TRBV29-1|TRBJ1-1|few
CSVDTGGNTEAFF
TGCAGCGTTGACACAGGGGGGAACACTGAAGCTTTCTTT
>-|TRBV3-1/TRBV3-2|TRBJ2-5|-
CASSQGTSSRETQYF
TGTGCCAGCAGCCAAGGAACTAGCTCCCGGGAGACCCAGTACTTC
>TRBD2|TRBV7-2|TRBJ2-7|-
CASSKDSGLADQGQYF
TGTGCCAGCAGCAAAGACTCGGGACTAGCGGACCAGGGGCAGTACTTC
>-|TRBV11-2|TRBJ1-4|-
CASTLPRVGEKLFF
TGTGCCAGCACCTTGCCCAGGGTCGGTGAAAAACTGTTTTTT
>-|TRBV29-1|TRBJ2-7|-
CSVGKGFPYEQYF
TGCAGCGTCGGAAAGGGATTCCCCTACGAGCAGTACTTC
>-|TRBV5-6|TRBJ1-1|-
CASSLERGVVYTEAFF
TGTGCCAGCAGCTTGGAGAGGGGGGTGGTTTACACTGAAGCTTTCTTT
>-|TRBV28|TRBJ2-7|-
CASSPPIGEQYF
TGTGCCAGCAGTCCCCCCATCGGCGAGCAGTACTTC
>TRBD1|TRBV15|TRBJ1-2|-
CATSRTRGQGGAIGYTF
TGTGCCACCAGCCGAACCAGGGGGCAAGGGGGGGCGATTGGCTACACCTTC
>-|TRBV15|TRBJ1-1|few
CATSSPRGDTEAFF
TGTGCCACCAGCAGTCCTCGAGGGGACACTGAAGCTTTCTTT
>TRBD2|TRBV29-1|TRBJ2-1|-
CSVQGTSGRSPYNEQFF
TGCAGCGTTCAAGGGACTAGCGGGAGAAGCCCCTACAATGAGCAGTTCTTC
>-|TRBV5-1|TRBJ1-2|-
CASSFQGNYGYTF
TGCGCCAGCAGCTTTCAGGGAAACTATGGCTACACCTTC
>-|TRBV30|TRBJ1-2|-
CAWSHGRQNYGYTF
TGTGCCTGGAGCCACGGGCGACAGAACTATGGCTACACCTTC
>-|TRBV7-9|TRBJ2-2|-
CASADPSRRSGLDTGELFF
TGTGCCAGCGCCGACCCATCGCGGAGGAGTGGCTTGGACACCGGGGAGCTGTTTTTT
>TRBD2|TRBV6-2/TRBV6-3|TRBJ2-1|-
CASSLRTSGTYNEQFF
TGTGCCAGCAGTTTGAGGACTAGCGGGACTTACAATGAGCAGTTCTTC
>TRBD1|TRBV10-3|TRBJ2-7|-
CAISGTGTGPYEQYF
TGTGCCATCAGTGGCACCGGGACAGGACCCTACGAGCAGTACTTC
>-|TRBV5-6|TRBJ1-4|-
CASSLRDGSPAASEKLFF
TGTGCCAGCAGCTTGAGGGACGGGTCCCCGGCGGCTTCAGAAAAACTGTTTTTT
>TRBD1|TRBV3-1/TRBV3-2|TRBJ1-1|-
CASSPDRVDAGTEAFF
TGTGCCAGCAGTCCGGACAGGGTGGACGCCGGCACTGAAGCTTTCTTT
>-|TRBV11-2|TRBJ1-6|-
CASTMGIANSPLHF
TGTGCCAGCACGATGGGAATCGCTAATTCACCCCTCCACTTT
>-|TRBV19|TRBJ1-2|-
CASSEMIAGVAGYTF
TGTGCCAGTAGTGAGATGATCGCAGGGGTCGCTGGCTACACCTTC
>-|TRBV28|TRBJ1-3|-
CASIPGARSGNTIYF
TGTGCCAGCATCCCCGGGGCCCGCTCTGGAAACACCATATATTTT
>-|TRBV11-2|TRBJ1-1|-
CASSFGTGRGTEAFF
TGTGCCAGCAGCTTCGGAACAGGGCGGGGGACTGAAGCTTTCTTT
>-|TRBV19|TRBJ2-2|few
CASSTVGNTGELFF
TGTGCCAGTAGTACGGTCGGGAACACCGGGGAGCTGTTTTTT
>TRBD1|TRBV19|TRBJ1-2|-
CASSMPGQGSYGYTF
TGTGCCAGTAGTATGCCGGGACAGGGTTCCTATGGCTACACCTTC
>-|TRBV12-3/TRBV12-4|TRBJ2-3|-
CASGVLSPDTQYF
TGTGCCAGCGGAGTTCTAAGTCCGGATACGCAGTATTTT
>-|TRBV3-1/TRBV3-2|TRBJ2-7|few
CASSHRGYEQYF
TGTGCCAGCAGCCACAGGGGATACGAGCAGTACTTC
>TRBD1|TRBV7-9|TRBJ2-2|-
CASSFSLQGDTGELFF
TGTGCCAGCAGCTTCTCCTTACAGGGGGATACCGGGGAGCTGTTTTTT
>-|TRBV2|TRBJ2-3|-
CASSDIGDTQYF
TGTGCCAGCAGTGACATCGGAGATACGCAGTATTTT
>TRBD1|TRBV27|TRBJ1-5|-
CASSPGTGRSNQPQHF
TGTGCCAGCAGTCCCGGGACAGGGAGGAGCAATCAGCCCCAGCATTTT
>-|TRBV19|TRBJ2-3|-
CASSPEWTDTQYF
TGTGCCAGTAGCCCAGAGTGGACAGATACGCAGTATTTT
>-|TRBV7-2|TRBJ1-2|-
CASSLPGSNYGYTF
TGTGCCAGCAGTCTTCCGGGTTCTAACTATGGCTACACCTTC
>-|TRBV5-5|TRBJ1-3|-
CASSSTGYGNTIYF
TGTGCCAGCAGCTCGACAGGTTACGGAAACACCATATATTTT
>TRBD1|TRBV6-2/TRBV6-3|TRBJ2-7|-
CASSRDRGEQYF
TGTGCCAGCAGCCGGGACAGGGGCGAGCAGTACTTC
>-|TRBV10-2|TRBJ1-2|-
CASSDAGLVENGYTF
TGCGCCAGCAGTGATGCTGGGTTGGTGGAGAATGGCTACACCTTC
>TRBD1|TRBV10-3|TRBJ2-3|few
CATKGFAGGIDTQYF
TGTGCCACTAAAGGGTTCGCAGGGGGCATAGATACGCAGTATTTT
>TRBD1|TRBV6-1|TRBJ2-7|few
CASSAAGTAYEQYF
TGTGCCAGCAGTGCAGCCGGGACAGCCTACGAGCAGTACTTC
>TRBD2|TRBV18|TRBJ2-7|-
CASSPGEGSYEQYF
TGTGCCAGCTCACCAGGGGAGGGGTCGTACGAGCAGTACTTC
>-|TRBV11-2|TRBJ2-5|-
CASSLDRGIRETQYF
TGTGCCAGCAGCTTAGATCGGGGGATTCGAGAGACCCAGTACTTC
>-|TRBV6-2/TRBV6-3|TRBJ1-2|-
CASSLRLPVSGYGYTF
TGTGCCAGCAGTCTACGATTGCCAGTCAGTGGCTATGGCTACACCTTC
>-|TRBV5-1|TRBJ1-5|-
CASSLEGGGQPQHF
TGCGCCAGCAGCTTGGAGGGGGGTGGTCAGCCCCAGCATTTT
>-|TRBV7-2|TRBJ1-3|few
CASSLAPNTIYF
TGTGCCAGCAGCTTGGCTCCAAACACCATATATTTT
>-|TRBV28|TRBJ1-3|-
CASIYGNTIYF
TGTGCCAGCATCTATGGAAACACCATATATTTT
>TRBD2|TRBV10-1|TRBJ2-3|once
CAPGLGEGDTDTQYF
TGCGCCCCCGGGTTGGGGGAGGGAGACACAGATACGCAGTATTTT
>-|TRBV7-2|TRBJ2-1|-
CASSSQWVNEQFF
TGTGCCAGCAGCTCGCAATGGGTGAATGAGCAGTTCTTC
>-|TRBV6-5|TRBJ1-3|-
CASSLTSSGNTIYF
TGTGCCAGCAGTTTGACAAGCTCTGGAAACACCATATATTTT
>-|TRBV9|TRBJ1-2|-
CASSPTDSSYGYTF
TGTGCCAGCAGCCCGACAGATTCTAGCTATGGCTACACCTTC
>-|TRBV25-1|TRBJ1-3|-
CASSQTQGSGNTIYF
TGTGCCAGCAGTCAAACCCAAGGGTCTGGAAACACCATATATTTT
>TRBD2|TRBV5-3|TRBJ2-7|-
CARSFPGLADEQYF
TGTGCCAGAAGCTTTCCGGGACTAGCGGATGAGCAGTACTTC
>-|TRBV19|TRBJ1-2|few
CASNQPGVYGYTF
TGTGCCAGTAATCAGCCAGGGGTCTATGGCTACACCTTC
>TRBD2|TRBV6-2/TRBV6-3|TRBJ2-5|-
CASSRPSGRYQETQYF
TGTGCCAGCAGCCGTCCTAGCGGGAGGTACCAAGAGACCCAGTACTTC
>TRBD2|TRBV11-2|TRBJ2-7|few
CASSLGAGVSYEQYF
TGTGCCAGCAGCTTAGGGGCGGGGGTTTCCTACGAGCAGTACTTC
>-|TRBV27|TRBJ2-2|-
CASSLQGSGELFF
TGTGCCAGCAGTTTACAGGGTAGCGGGGAGCTGTTTTTT
>-|TRBV2|TRBJ1-1|-
CASFFLMNTEAFF
TGTGCCAGCTTCTTTTTGATGAACACTGAAGCTTTCTTT